Presented here are 19 T cell receptor beta chains from one specimen sequenced in a study of blood T cell repertoires in COVID-19. Data came from immunoSEQ multiplex PCR; TCRdb stores just in-frame clones and leaves some out. The data show 170,000 or so clones, over 60% seen once. The sequenced sample was peripheral blood. The receptors stem from a woman aged 70 to 79 with acute or convalescent COVID-19.

The chain recombines TRBV12-3 or TRBV12-4 with TRBJ2-1; no firm D call. The CDR3 is 13 amino acids. Deletions cut 6 bases from V and 6 bases from J, with 12 bases between. CDR3 in amino acids: CASSRVAGNEQFF. CDR3 in DNA: TGTGCCAGCAGCCGAGTCGCAGGCAATGAGCAGTTCTTC.

The chain links TRBV3-1 (or the pseudogene TRBV3-2) to TRBJ2-7; 7 bases fit TRBD2. The CDR3 has 13 amino acids. V shed 4 bases and J 6 bases; nucleotides not matched to a gene: 6. CDR1 and CDR2 (germline): LGHDT, YNNKEL (reference sequence). CDR3 loop: CASSPSGGREQYF. CDR3 nucleotide sequence: TGTGCCAGCAGCCCCTCGGGGGGACGCGAGCAGTACTTC.

This clone appeared a few times. This rearrangement joins TRBV7-2 to TRBJ1-1; 7 nucleotides line up with TRBD1. CDR3 length: 16 residues. The V gene end was trimmed by 1 base and the J gene end by 2 bases; junction bases not matched to a gene: 7. Germline V gives CDR1 SGHTA, CDR2 FQGNSA. The chain's CDR3 is CASSLVSTGPNTEAFF. The CDR3 coding sequence is TGTGCCAGCAGCTTAGTCTCGACAGGGCCCAACACTGAAGCTTTCTTT.

The chain couples TRBV4-2 to TRBJ2-1; tentatively, D is TRBD2 (6 bases). CDR1 and CDR2 (germline): LGHNA, YNFKEQ. The CDR3 loop spans 16 amino acids. Trimming removed 2 bases from V and 2 bases from J, with 13 bases in between. CDR3 nucleotides: TGTGCCAGCAGCCAATTAGGACTAACCCCCTACAATGAGCAGTTCTTC. This sequence encodes CASSQLGLTPYNEQFF.

The chain has TRBV6-2 or TRBV6-3 and TRBJ2-3; TRBD2 agrees at 8 bases. CDR3 length equals 15 residues. V lost 2 bases, J lost 2 bases, and 3 bases stayed unmatched. The V gene's germline CDR1 is MNHEY and CDR2 SVGEGT. CDR3 coding DNA: TGTGCCAGCAGTTACCCAGCGGGGGCCACAGATACGCAGTATTTT. Its protein product is CASSYPAGATDTQYF.

The rearrangement links TRBV7-3 to TRBJ2-7, with TRBD2 identical over 8 bases. Trimming took 6 bases from V and 5 from J; bases not matched to a gene: 9. The length of the CDR3 is 14 residues. Germline V CDR1 and CDR2: SGHTA, FQGTGA. The CDR3 protein is CASSLTSAKDEQYF. The CDR3, as DNA: TGTGCCAGCAGTCTGACTAGCGCCAAGGACGAGCAGTACTTC.

This clone appeared a single time. The chain carries TRBV13 and TRBJ1-6, with D possibly matching TRBD1 (5 bases). The CDR3 covers 16 residues. Trimming stripped 5 bases from V and 3 bases from J, with 14 bases between. The V gene's germline CDR1 is PRHDT and CDR2 FYEKMQ (reference sequence). Here the CDR3 DNA reads TGTGCCAGCAGCGGGGCCCAGGAATTCTATAATTCACCCCTCCACTTT. Its translation is CASSGAQEFYNSPLHF.

The chain uses TRBV3-1 (or the pseudogene TRBV3-2) and TRBJ2-1; TRBD1 agrees at 7 bases. This CDR3 spans 15 amino acids. Germline V lookup: CDR1 LGHDT, CDR2 YNNKEL (reference sequence). The trim removed 3 bases at V and 10 bases at J, leaving 12 bases unmatched. CDR3: CASSHKGLGQQEQFF. The CDR3 DNA is TGTGCCAGCAGCCACAAAGGGTTGGGACAGCAGGAGCAGTTCTTC.

This chain uses TRBV18 with TRBJ1-5; TRBD1 aligns across 8 bases. Germline V gene sequence: CDR1 KGHSH, CDR2 LQKENI. The CDR3 has 15 residues. The V gene end was trimmed by 6 bases and the J gene end by 1 base; junction bases not matched to a gene: 5. CDR3 loop: CASSKDRGSNQPQHF. The CDR3 nucleotides read TGTGCCAGCTCCAAAGACAGGGGAAGCAATCAGCCCCAGCATTTT.

The chain combines TRBV6-6 with TRBJ1-2; D is possibly TRBD1 (6 bases). CDR3 length: 16 amino acids. Germline V gene lookup returns CDR1 MNHNY and CDR2 SVGAGI (reference sequence). The ends were cut back, 2 bases at V and 2 bases at J, with 15 bases in the middle. This chain's CDR3 is CASSYGQGLPNYGYTF. The CDR3 nucleotides read TGTGCCAGCAGTTACGGGCAGGGGCTCCCGAACTATGGCTACACCTTC.

This clone turned up a few times. V is TRBV10-2 and J is TRBJ2-1, with TRBD2 matching 9 bases. V lost 4 bases, J lost 10 bases, and 11 bases stayed unmatched. Germline CDR1 WSHSY, CDR2 SAAADI. The CDR3 has 15 residues. CDR3 sequence: CASSVSSGILGEQFF. DNA of the CDR3: TGCGCCAGCAGTGTTTCTAGCGGGATTTTGGGCGAGCAGTTCTTC.

This clone was counted once. This chain links TRBV5-5 with TRBJ2-1, with TRBD1 matching 7 bases. Germline V gives CDR1 SGHKS, CDR2 YYEKEE (reference sequence). CDR3 length: 16 residues. The J segment lost 6 bases and the V segment lost 3 bases, leaving 12 bases of the junction unmatched. This CDR3 is CASSSFPGTASNEQFF. DNA for the CDR3: TGTGCCAGCAGCTCCTTTCCCGGGACAGCCAGCAATGAGCAGTTCTTC.

The V and J genes are TRBV9 and TRBJ2-7; 7 bases line up with TRBD1. Germline CDR1 and CDR2: SGDLS and YYNGEE. The V gene end was trimmed by 0 bases and the J gene end by 7 bases; junction bases not matched to a gene: 4. The length of the CDR3 is 13 residues. CDR3 amino acids: CASSVVATGEQYF. The CDR3 bases are TGTGCCAGCAGCGTAGTAGCGACAGGGGAGCAGTACTTC.

The chain uses TRBV7-8 and TRBJ1-2; TRBD1 matches 9 bases. With V trimmed by 5 bases and J by 2 bases, 3 bases remained unmatched. Per germline, CDR1 SGHVS and CDR2 FQNEAQ. The CDR3 consists of 14 residues. The CDR3 DNA reads as TGTGCCAGCAGCCCCGACAGGGGGAACTATGGCTACACCTTC. The encoded protein is CASSPDRGNYGYTF.

The chain is built from TRBV29-1 and TRBJ1-2, with a tentative D call TRBD1 (5 bases). Trimming took off 6 bases at V and 0 bases at J, with 17 bases between the two ends. Germline-derived CDR1 and CDR2 are SQVTM and ANQGSEA. The CDR3 has 15 amino acids. The CDR3 DNA is TGCAGCGTCGCGATCGGGGGAACTCCTAACTATGGCTACACCTTC. Translation: CSVAIGGTPNYGYTF.

The rearrangement uses TRBV6-2 or TRBV6-3 and TRBJ2-3; the D gene is possibly TRBD2 (5 bases). The ends were cut back, 2 bases at V and 0 bases at J, with 24 bases in the middle. Germline V lookup: CDR1 MNHEY, CDR2 SVGEGT. CDR3 length equals 20 residues. The CDR3 DNA follows: TGTGCCAGCAGTTACCGAAGTGCCCCCCAGCGGAAACATAGCACAGATACGCAGTATTTT. This sequence encodes CASSYRSAPQRKHSTDTQYF.

The chain joins TRBV5-1 to TRBJ2-7, with 7 bases lining up with TRBD1. With 0 bases clipped from V and 2 bases from J, the junction kept 2 bases outside the gene matches. Germline CDR1 and CDR2: SGHRS and YFSETQ. CDR3 size: 14 residues. The chain's CDR3 is CASSLGRGPYEQYF. CDR3 nucleotide sequence: TGCGCCAGCAGCTTGGGAAGGGGGCCCTACGAGCAGTACTTC.

The V call is TRBV5-1, the J call TRBJ2-2; D perhaps matches TRBD2 (5 bases). The CDR3 runs to 15 residues. Trimming cost V 4 bases and J 1 base, with 11 bases left between them. Germline values: CDR1 SGHRS, CDR2 YFSETQ. DNA of the CDR3: TGCGCCAGCAGCCTCCGGGCGGGGAACACCGGGGAGCTGTTTTTT. The encoded protein is CASSLRAGNTGELFF. The full variable domain, with the rest looked up from reference TRBV5-1 and TRBJ2-2, is KAGVTQTPRYLIKTRGQQVTLSCSPISGHRSVSWYQQTPGQGLQFLFEYFSETQRNKGNFPGRFSGRQFSNSRSEMNVSTLELGDSALYLCASSLRAGNTGELFFGEGSRLTVL.

The J gene is TRBJ1-5, the V gene TRBV18; D unresolved. With 2 bases removed from V and 2 bases from J, the gap between germline ends came to 22 bases. The CDR3 length is 19 residues. The germline CDR1 and CDR2 sequences are KGHSH and LQKENI. As DNA, the CDR3 is TGTGCCAGCTCACCAAGCGTCGGTACGGACTCAAGAGGCAATCAGCCCCAGCATTTT. Translation: CASSPSVGTDSRGNQPQHF.